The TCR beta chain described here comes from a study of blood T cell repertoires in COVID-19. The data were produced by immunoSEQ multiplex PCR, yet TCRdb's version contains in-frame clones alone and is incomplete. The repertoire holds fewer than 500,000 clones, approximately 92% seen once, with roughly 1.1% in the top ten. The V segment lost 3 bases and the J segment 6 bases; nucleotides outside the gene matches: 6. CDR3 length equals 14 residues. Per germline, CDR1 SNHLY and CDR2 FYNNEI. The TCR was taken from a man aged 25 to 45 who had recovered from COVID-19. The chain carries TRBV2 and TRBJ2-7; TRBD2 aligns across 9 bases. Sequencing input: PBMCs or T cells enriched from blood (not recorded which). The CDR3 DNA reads TGTGCCAGCAGTGACCCTAGCGGGATAGTCGAGCAGTACTTC. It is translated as CASSDPSGIVEQYF.